The 2 T cell receptor beta chains below were found in one sample sequenced in a study of post-analysis software for immune sequencing data. Study-wide findings and caveats: A few TRBV segments, TRBV5-6, TRBV5-1 and TRBV20-1 among them, were found more frequent in patients than controls.

Their specific antigens are unknown. TCR beta cDNA libraries had unique molecular identifiers. TCRdb used MiXCR to reprocess the PCR reads, holding one entry per CDR3 protein. The table records 350,000 to 500,000 distinct CDR3 sequences, 30% to 45% of them present only once. The sample was blood. These receptors came from a girl aged 2 to 9 with multiple sclerosis.

The CDR3 DNA reads TGTGCCAGCCTGAATGAAAAACTGTTTTTT. Amino acids: CASLNEKLFF. The chain carries TRBV28 and TRBJ1-4; D gene uncertain. CDR1 MDHEN and CDR2 SYDVKM come from the germline V gene. The ends were cut back, 8 bases at V and 5 bases at J, with 3 bases in the middle. This CDR3 is built from 10 residues.

The V gene is TRBV7-2, the J gene TRBJ2-1; 9 nucleotides agree with TRBD2. With 5 bases clipped from V and 9 bases from J, the junction kept 17 bases outside the gene matches. The CDR3 loop spans 17 amino acids. CDR1 is SGHTA and CDR2 is FQGNSA in the germline V gene. The CDR3 region is CASSPLKLAGDLGEQFF. Here the CDR3 DNA reads TGTGCCAGCAGCCCACTGAAGTTAGCGGGAGATTTGGGTGAGCAGTTCTTC.